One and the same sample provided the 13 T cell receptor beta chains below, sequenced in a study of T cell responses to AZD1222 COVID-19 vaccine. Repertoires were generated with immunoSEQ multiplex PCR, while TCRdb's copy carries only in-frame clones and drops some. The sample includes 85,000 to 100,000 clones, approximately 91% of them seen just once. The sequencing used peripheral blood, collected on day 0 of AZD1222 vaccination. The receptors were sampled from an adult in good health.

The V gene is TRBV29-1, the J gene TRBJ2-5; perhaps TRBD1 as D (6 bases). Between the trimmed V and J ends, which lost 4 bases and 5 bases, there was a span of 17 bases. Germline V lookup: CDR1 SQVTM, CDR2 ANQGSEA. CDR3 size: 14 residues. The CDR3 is CSVARQESLETQYF. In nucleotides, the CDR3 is TGCAGCGTTGCCAGACAGGAGAGTTTGGAGACCCAGTACTTC.

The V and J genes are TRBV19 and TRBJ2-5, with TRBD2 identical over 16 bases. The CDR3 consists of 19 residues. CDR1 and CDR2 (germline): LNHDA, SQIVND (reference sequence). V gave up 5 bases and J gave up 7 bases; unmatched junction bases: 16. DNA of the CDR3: TGTGCCAGTAGTTACGCGGGGACTAGCGGGGGGGATAAGATGAGGACCCAGTACTTC. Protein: CASSYAGTSGGDKMRTQYF. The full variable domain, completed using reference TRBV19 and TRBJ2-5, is DGGITQSPKYLFRKEGQNVTLSCEQNLNHDAMYWYRQDPGQGLRLIYYSQIVNDFQKGDIAEGYSVSREKKESFPLTVTSAQKNPTAFYLCASSYAGTSGGDKMRTQYFGPGTRLLVL.

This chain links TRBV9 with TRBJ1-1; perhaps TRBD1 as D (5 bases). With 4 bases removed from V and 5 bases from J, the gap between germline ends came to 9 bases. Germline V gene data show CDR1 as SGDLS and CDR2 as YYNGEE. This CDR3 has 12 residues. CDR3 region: CASSFGGTEAFF. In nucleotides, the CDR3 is TGTGCCAGCAGCTTCGGGGGGACTGAAGCTTTCTTT.

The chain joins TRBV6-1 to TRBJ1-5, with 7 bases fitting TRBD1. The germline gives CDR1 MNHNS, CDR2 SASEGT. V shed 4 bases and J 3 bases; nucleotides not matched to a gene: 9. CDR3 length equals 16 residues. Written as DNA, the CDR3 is TGTGCCAGCAGTGTTGGGGACAGAGAATTCAATCAGCCCCAGCATTTT. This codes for CASSVGDREFNQPQHF.

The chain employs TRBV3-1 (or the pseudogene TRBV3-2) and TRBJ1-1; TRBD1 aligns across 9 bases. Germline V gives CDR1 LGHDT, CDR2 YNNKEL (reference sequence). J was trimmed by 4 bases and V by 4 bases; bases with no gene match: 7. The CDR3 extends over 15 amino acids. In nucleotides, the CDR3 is TGTGCCAGCAGCCTCGGGACAGGGCACGGCACTGAAGCTTTCTTT. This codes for CASSLGTGHGTEAFF.

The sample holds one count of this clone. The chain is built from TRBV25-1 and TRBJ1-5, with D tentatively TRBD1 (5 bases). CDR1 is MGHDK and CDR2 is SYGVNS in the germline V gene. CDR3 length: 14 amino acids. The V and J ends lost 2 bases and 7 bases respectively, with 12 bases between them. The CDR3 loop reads CASSETGVRQPQHF. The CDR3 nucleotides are TGTGCCAGCAGTGAAACAGGTGTCAGACAGCCCCAGCATTTT.

The CDR3 coding sequence is TGTGCCAGCAGACGGACAGCTCGAGGGACTGAAGCTTTCTTT. It translates to CASRRTARGTEAFF. This sequence joins TRBV6-5 and TRBJ1-1; a weak D match, TRBD1 (6 bases). Trimming left V 6 bases short and J 5 bases short, with 16 bases between. This CDR3 is 14 amino acids long. Looked up from germline, CDR1 is MNHEY and CDR2 is SVGAGI.

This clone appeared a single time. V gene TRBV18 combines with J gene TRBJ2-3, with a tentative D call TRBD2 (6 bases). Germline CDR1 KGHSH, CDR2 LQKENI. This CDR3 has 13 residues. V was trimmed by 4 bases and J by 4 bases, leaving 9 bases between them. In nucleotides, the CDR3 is TGTGCCAGCTCACGGGACTTATCAGATACGCAGTATTTT. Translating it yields CASSRDLSDTQYF.

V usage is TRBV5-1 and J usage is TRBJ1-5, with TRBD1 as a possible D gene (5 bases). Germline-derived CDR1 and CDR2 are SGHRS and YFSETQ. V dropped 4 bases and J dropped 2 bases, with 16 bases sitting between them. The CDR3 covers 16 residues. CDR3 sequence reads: CASSKTGGSGNQPQHF. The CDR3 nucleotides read TGCGCCAGCAGCAAAACAGGCGGGAGCGGCAATCAGCCCCAGCATTTT.

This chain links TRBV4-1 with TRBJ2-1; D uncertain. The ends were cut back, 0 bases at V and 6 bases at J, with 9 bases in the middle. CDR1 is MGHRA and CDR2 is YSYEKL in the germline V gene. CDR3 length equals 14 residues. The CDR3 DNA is TGCGCCAGCAGCCAAGAGGAACATAGCAATGAGCAGTTCTTC. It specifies CASSQEEHSNEQFF.

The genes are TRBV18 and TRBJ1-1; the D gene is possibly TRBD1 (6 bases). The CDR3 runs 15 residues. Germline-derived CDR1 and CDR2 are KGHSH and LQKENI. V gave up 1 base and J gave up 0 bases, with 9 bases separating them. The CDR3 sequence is CASSPQGQMNTEAFF. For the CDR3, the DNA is TGTGCCAGCTCACCACAGGGACAAATGAACACTGAAGCTTTCTTT.

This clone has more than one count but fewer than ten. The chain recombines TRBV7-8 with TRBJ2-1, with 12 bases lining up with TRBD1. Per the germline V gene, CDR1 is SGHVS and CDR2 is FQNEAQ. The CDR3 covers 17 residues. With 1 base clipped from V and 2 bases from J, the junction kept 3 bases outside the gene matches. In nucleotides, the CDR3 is TGTGCCAGCAGCTTAGGGGGACAGGGGGCGACCTACAATGAGCAGTTCTTC. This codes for CASSLGGQGATYNEQFF.

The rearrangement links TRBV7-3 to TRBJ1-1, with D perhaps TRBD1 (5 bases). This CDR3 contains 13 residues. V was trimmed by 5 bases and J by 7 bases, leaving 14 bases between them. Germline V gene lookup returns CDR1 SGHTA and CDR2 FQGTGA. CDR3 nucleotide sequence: TGTGCCAGCAGCCGATACGACGGGGGTGAAGCTTTCTTT. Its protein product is CASSRYDGGEAFF.